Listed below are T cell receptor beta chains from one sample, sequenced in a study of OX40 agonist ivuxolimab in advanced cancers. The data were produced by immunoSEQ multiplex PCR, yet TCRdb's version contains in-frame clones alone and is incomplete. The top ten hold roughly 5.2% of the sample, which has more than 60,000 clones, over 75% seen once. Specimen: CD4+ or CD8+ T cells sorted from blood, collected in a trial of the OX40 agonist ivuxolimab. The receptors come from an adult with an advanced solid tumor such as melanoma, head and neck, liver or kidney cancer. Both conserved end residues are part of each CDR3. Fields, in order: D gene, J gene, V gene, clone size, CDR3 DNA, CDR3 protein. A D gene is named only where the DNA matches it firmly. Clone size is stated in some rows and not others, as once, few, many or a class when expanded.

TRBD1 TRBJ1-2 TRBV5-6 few TGTGCCAGCAGCTACCTGGACAGGGAAGTGGAGGATGGCTACACCTTC CASSYLDREVEDGYTF
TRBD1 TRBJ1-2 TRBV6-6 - TGTGCCAGCAGTCCTTGGACAGGAAGCTATGGCTACACCTTC CASSPWTGSYGYTF
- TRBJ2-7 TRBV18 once TGTGCCAGCTCACCACCGGGCGGGCACTCCTACGAGCAGTACTTC CASSPPGGHSYEQYF
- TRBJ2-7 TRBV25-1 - TGTGCCAGCAGTGACCTGTACGAGCAGTACTTC CASSDLYEQYF
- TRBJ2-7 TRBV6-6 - TGTGCCAGCTTCCACTCAGGGGGGGCGGGTGAGCAGTACTTC CASFHSGGAGEQYF
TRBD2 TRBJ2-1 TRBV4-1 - TGCGCCAGCAGACACCCCGGTGGGCTAGCGGGAGGCAATATAAGCGATGAGCAGTTCTTC CASRHPGGLAGGNISDEQFF
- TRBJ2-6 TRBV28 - TGTGCCAGCAGTTTGGCCGGGGCCAACGTCCTGACTTTC CASSLAGANVLTF
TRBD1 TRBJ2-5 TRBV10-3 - TGTGCCATCAAGGGGGCGTCTGGGGAAGGGACCCAGTACTTC CAIKGASGEGTQYF
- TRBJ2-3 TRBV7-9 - TGTGCCAGCAGCTTAGCGTCGGCCCTTAATACGCAGTATTTT CASSLASALNTQYF
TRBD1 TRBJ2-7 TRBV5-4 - TGTGCCAGCAGCTACCGGGACAGGGAACACTACGAGCAGTACTTC CASSYRDREHYEQYF
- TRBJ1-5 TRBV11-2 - TGTGCCAGCAGCTTAGAGGGGAAGGGGCAGCCCCAGCATTTT CASSLEGKGQPQHF
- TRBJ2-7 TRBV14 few TGTGCCAGCAGCCCCTGGACAGATGGGCTCGAGCAGTACTTC CASSPWTDGLEQYF
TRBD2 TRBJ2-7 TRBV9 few TGTGCCAGCAGCTTGTTAGCGGGAGACTCCTACGAGCAGTACTTC CASSLLAGDSYEQYF
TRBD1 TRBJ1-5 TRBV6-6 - TGTGCCAGCAGTTTCGGACAGGGGTACAATCAGCCCCAGCATTTT CASSFGQGYNQPQHF
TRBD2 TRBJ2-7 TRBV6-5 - TGTGCCAGCACCCCTGCAAGCGGGATCTCCTACGAGCAGTACTTC CASTPASGISYEQYF
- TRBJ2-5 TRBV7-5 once TGTGCCAGCAGCTTAGCTGGGCGGGTAGAGACCCAGTACTTC CASSLAGRVETQYF
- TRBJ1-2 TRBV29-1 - TGCAGCGTTGAAAGGTTACAGCCCTATGGCTACACCTTC CSVERLQPYGYTF
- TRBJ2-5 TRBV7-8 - TGTGCCAGCAGCCTAGCGAGACAAGAGACCCAGTACTTC CASSLARQETQYF
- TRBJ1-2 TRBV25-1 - TGTGCCAGCAGTGATCAGGTGTGGGGCTACACCTTC CASSDQVWGYTF
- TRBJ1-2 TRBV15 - TGTGCCACCAGCAGGGGAGGTTATGGCTACACCTTC CATSRGGYGYTF
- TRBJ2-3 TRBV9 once TGTGCCAGCAGCCCCCAGCGGAGAGGGGGGCACGGGGATACGCAGTATTTT CASSPQRRGGHGDTQYF
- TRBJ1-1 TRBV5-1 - TGCGCCAGCAGCTTGGCGAACCCGAACACTGAAGCTTTCTTT CASSLANPNTEAFF
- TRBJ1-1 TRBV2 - TGTGCCACCCCGTCCGGGGTGAACACTGAAGCTTTCTTT CATPSGVNTEAFF
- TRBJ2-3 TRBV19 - TGTGCCAGTAGTACTACACAGGGAATGGTTTGGACAGATACGCAGTATTTT CASSTTQGMVWTDTQYF
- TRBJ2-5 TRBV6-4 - TGTGCCAGCAGTAACAGAGTCAGGTTCAAAGAGACCCAGTACTTC CASSNRVRFKETQYF
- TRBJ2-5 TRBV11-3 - TGTGCCAGCAGCTTAGCCTTCGGACGGTTGGAGACCCAGTACTTC CASSLAFGRLETQYF
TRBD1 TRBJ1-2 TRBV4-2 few TGTGCCAGCAGCCAAGATAGCAGGGGGGCTGGCTATGGCTACACCTTC CASSQDSRGAGYGYTF
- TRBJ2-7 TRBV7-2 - TGTGCCAGCAGCTTAGCGGGGGGGCTTTACGAGCAGTACTTC CASSLAGGLYEQYF